This T cell receptor beta chain was sequenced for a study of CD8+CD57+ T cells in acquired aplastic anemia. Researchers used genomic DNA as the template to profile TCR beta VDJ and CDR3. TCRdb independently ran MiXCR on the reads; one entry per CDR3 protein. Here the sample spans about 190,000 distinct CDR3 sequences, roughly half being singletons. Trimming shortened V by 4 bases and J by 8 bases, and 10 bases separated the two germline ends. The germline V gene encodes CDR1 LNHDA and CDR2 SQIVND (reference sequence). The CDR3 totals 12 residues. Sequencing was carried out using sorted CD4+, CD8+, or CD8+CD57+ T cells (not recorded which) from PBMCs. The clonotype originates from a human donor in good health, serving as a control. This chain uses TRBV19 with TRBJ2-3, with D possibly being TRBD1 (5 bases). The CDR3 coding sequence is TGTGCCAGTAGTAGCAGGGTGGGTACGCAGTATTTT. Amino acids: CASSSRVGTQYF. Supplemented by reference TRBV19 and TRBJ2-3, the full variable domain reads DGGITQSPKYLFRKEGQNVTLSCEQNLNHDAMYWYRQDPGQGLRLIYYSQIVNDFQKGDIAEGYSVSREKKESFPLTVTSAQKNPTAFYLCASSSRVGTQYFGPGTRLTVL.